The 11 T cell receptor beta chains listed next were all sequenced from one sample in a study of T cell responses to AZD1222 COVID-19 vaccine. Assay: immunoSEQ multiplex PCR; the TCRdb copy retains only in-frame clones and omits some. The sample records more than 80,000 clones, 80% to 90% being singletons. Here the sequenced sample was peripheral blood, taken 28 days after the second AZD1222 dose. Source of these receptors: an adult who received the AZD1222 COVID-19 vaccine.

The gene calls are TRBV28 and TRBJ1-6; D is possibly TRBD1 (6 bases). Trimming left V 3 bases short and J 8 bases short, with 17 bases between. Per the germline V gene, CDR1 is MDHEN and CDR2 is SYDVKM. The CDR3 loop spans 16 amino acids. Here the CDR3 reads CASSLKQGRKDSPLHF. For the CDR3, the DNA is TGTGCCAGCAGTTTGAAACAGGGTAGAAAGGATTCACCCCTCCACTTT.

As concerns this clone: The same CDR3 is also encoded by other DNA sequences in this sample. The CDR3 DNA reads TGCGCCAGCAGCTTGGGAGGACAGGGCTCTGGAAACACCATATATTTT. Protein product: CASSLGGQGSGNTIYF. The rearrangement uses TRBV5-1 and TRBJ1-3, with TRBD1 identical over 8 bases. CDR1 is SGHRS, CDR2 YFSETQ, per germline. This CDR3 contains 16 residues. V dropped 0 bases and J dropped 0; count of bases not matched to a gene: 2.

The chain uses TRBV7-3 and TRBJ1-2, with TRBD1 identical over 7 bases. Germline CDR1 is SGHTA and CDR2 is FQGTGA. The CDR3 sequence is 16 residues long. J gave up 2 bases and V 5 bases, and 11 bases lay outside the gene matches. For the CDR3, the DNA is TGTGCCAGCAGCCCAAGACAGGGATGGGTCAACTATGGCTACACCTTC. Protein: CASSPRQGWVNYGYTF.

The V and J genes are TRBV7-3 and TRBJ1-2; TRBD1 agrees at 11 bases. V shed 5 bases, J shed 3 bases, and the junction held 5 bases outside the gene matches. The CDR3 has 15 residues. Germline CDR1 and CDR2: SGHTA and FQGTGA. The CDR3, as DNA: TGTGCCAGCAGCCCTCAGGGACAGGGGGACTATGGCTACACCTTC. This codes for CASSPQGQGDYGYTF.

The chain couples TRBV27 to TRBJ1-2; D possibly corresponds to TRBD1 (5 bases). Trimming took off 3 bases at V and 2 bases at J, with 7 bases between the two ends. The CDR3 has 13 residues. Germline V CDR1 and CDR2: MNHEY, SMNVEV (reference sequence). The CDR3 nucleotides read TGTGCCAGCAGTTTGGACAAAAACTATGGCTACACCTTC. It translates to CASSLDKNYGYTF.

The gene calls are TRBV5-1 and TRBJ1-6, with D perhaps TRBD1 (6 bases). CDR1 is SGHRS and CDR2 is YFSETQ in the germline V gene. Trimming shortened V by 0 bases and J by 4 bases, and 11 bases separated the two germline ends. CDR3 length equals 16 residues. The CDR3 loop reads CASSLGRQGYNSPLHF. DNA of the CDR3: TGCGCCAGCAGCTTGGGTCGGCAGGGGTATAATTCACCCCTCCACTTT.

V and J are TRBV6-5 and TRBJ2-5, with D tentatively TRBD2 (5 bases). V gave up 8 bases and J gave up 2 bases, with 18 bases separating them. The CDR3 is 15 residues long. From germline, CDR1 is MNHEY and CDR2 SVGAGI. In DNA form, the CDR3 reads TGTGCCAGCCGTCCTTTGGGAGAGGGTCAAGAGACCCAGTACTTC. It specifies CASRPLGEGQETQYF.

This clone was counted between two and nine times. The V and J genes are TRBV5-6 and TRBJ2-1; 11 bases are a match to TRBD2. Trimming took 4 bases from V and 6 from J; bases not matched to a gene: 6. This CDR3 region has 15 residues. CDR1 is SGHDT and CDR2 is YYEEEE in the germline V gene. This CDR3 is CASSPGLAETNEQFF. The CDR3 coding sequence is TGTGCCAGCAGCCCGGGACTAGCGGAGACCAATGAGCAGTTCTTC.

In this sample, this clone turned up once. The chain uses TRBV28 and TRBJ1-1; D ambiguous. The CDR3 length is 12 residues. Germline lookup yields CDR1 MDHEN and CDR2 SYDVKM. The V and J ends lost 8 bases and 0 bases respectively, with 7 bases between them. The CDR3 protein is CASFGVNTEAFF. CDR3 nucleotides: TGTGCCAGCTTCGGTGTGAACACTGAAGCTTTCTTT.

The chain has TRBV3-1 (or the pseudogene TRBV3-2) and TRBJ2-3; TRBD2 aligns across 15 bases. CDR1 LGHDT and CDR2 YNNKEL come from the germline V gene (reference sequence). This CDR3 contains 16 residues. V gave up 6 bases and J gave up 5 bases; unmatched junction bases: 6. DNA for the CDR3: TGTGCCAGCAGGGCCGGACTAGCGGGGGGGCGAGATACGCAGTATTTT. Translation gives CASRAGLAGGRDTQYF.

The chain's CDR3 is CAVSGLVDNEQFF. In nucleotides, the CDR3 is TGTGCCGTCTCAGGACTCGTCGACAATGAGCAGTTCTTC. This chain links TRBV12-3 or TRBV12-4 with TRBJ2-1, with TRBD2 as a possible D gene (5 bases). The CDR3 is 13 residues long. V was shortened by 11 bases and J by 5 bases, with 16 bases between the two germline ends.